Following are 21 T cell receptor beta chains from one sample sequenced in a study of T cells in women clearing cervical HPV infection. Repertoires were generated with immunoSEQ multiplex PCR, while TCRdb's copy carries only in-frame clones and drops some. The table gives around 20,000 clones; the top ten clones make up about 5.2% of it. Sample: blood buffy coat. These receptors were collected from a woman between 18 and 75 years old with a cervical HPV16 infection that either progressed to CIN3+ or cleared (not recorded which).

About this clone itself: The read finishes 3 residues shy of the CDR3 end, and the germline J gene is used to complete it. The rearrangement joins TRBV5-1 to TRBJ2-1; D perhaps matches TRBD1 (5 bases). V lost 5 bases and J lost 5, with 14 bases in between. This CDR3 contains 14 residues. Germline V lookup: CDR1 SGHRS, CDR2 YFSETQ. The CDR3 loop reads CASSFQGNHNEQFF. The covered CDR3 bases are TGCGCCAGCAGTTTCCAGGGAAATCACAATGAG.

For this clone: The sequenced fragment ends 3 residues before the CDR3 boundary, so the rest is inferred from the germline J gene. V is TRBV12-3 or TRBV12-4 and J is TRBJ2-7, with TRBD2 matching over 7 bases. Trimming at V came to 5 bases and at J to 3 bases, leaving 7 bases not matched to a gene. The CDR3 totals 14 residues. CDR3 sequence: CASSRTRSSYEQYF. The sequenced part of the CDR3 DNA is TGTGCCAGCAGTCGGACTAGGAGTAGCTACGAG.

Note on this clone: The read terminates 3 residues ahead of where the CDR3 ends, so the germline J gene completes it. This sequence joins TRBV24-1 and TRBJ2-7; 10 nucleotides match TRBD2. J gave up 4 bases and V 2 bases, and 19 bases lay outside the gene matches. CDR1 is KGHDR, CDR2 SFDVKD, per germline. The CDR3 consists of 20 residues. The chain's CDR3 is CATSDYLDRVVLAGWYEQYF. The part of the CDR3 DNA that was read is TGTGCCACCAGTGATTACTTGGACAGGGTAGTACTAGCGGGGTGGTACGAG.

The part of the CDR3 DNA that was read is TGCAGTGCTAGAGATGAGGGGGGGGAAGCCTGGGGGGCCGGGGAG. This sequence encodes CSARDEGGEAWGAGE. The complete CDR3 reads CSARDEGGEAWGAGELFF. This sequence joins TRBV20-1 and TRBJ2-2; TRBD2 might be the D (7 bases). The read terminates 3 residues ahead of where the CDR3 ends, so the germline J gene completes it. In germline, CDR1 is DFQATT, CDR2 SNEGSKA (reference sequence). Between the trimmed V and J ends, which lost 0 bases and 6 bases, there was a span of 23 bases. This CDR3 is 18 amino acids long.

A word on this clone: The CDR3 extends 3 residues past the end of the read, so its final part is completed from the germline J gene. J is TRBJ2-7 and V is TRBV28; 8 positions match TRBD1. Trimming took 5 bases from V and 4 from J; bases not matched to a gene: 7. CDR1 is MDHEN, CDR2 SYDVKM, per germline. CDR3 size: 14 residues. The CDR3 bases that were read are TGTGCCAGCAGTCCAGGGACAGGAAAATACGAG. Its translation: CASSPGTGKYE. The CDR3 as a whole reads CASSPGTGKYEQYF.

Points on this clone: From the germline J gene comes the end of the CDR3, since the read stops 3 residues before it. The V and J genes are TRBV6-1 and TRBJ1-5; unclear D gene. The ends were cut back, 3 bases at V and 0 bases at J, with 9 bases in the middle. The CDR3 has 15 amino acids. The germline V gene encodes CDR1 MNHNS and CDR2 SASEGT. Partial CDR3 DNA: TGTGCCAGCAGTGATTCCGTATTTAGCAATCAGCCC. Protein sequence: CASSDSVFSNQP. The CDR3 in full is CASSDSVFSNQPQHF.

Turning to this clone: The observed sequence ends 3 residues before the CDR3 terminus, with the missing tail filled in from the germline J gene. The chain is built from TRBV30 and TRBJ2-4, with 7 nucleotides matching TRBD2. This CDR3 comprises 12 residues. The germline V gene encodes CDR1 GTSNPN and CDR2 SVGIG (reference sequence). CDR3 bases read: TGTGCCTGGAGTGTAGCGGGGAGCGGT. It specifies CAWSVAGSG. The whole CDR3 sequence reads CAWSVAGSGQYF.

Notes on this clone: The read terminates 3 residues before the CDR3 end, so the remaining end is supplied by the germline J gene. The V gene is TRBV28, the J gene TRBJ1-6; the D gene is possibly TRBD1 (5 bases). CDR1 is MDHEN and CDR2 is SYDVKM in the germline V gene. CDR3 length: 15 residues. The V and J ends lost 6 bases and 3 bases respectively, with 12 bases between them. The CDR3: CASSQGSSYNSPLHF. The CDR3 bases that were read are TGTGCCAGCAGCCAGGGATCGAGCTATAATTCACCC.

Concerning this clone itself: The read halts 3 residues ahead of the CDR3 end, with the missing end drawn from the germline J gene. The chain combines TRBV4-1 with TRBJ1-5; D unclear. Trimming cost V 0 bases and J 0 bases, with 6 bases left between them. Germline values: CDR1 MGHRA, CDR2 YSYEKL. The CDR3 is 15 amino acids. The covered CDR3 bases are TGCGCCAGCAGCCAAGAGGCTTATAGCAATCAGCCC. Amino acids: CASSQEAYSNQP. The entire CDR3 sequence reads CASSQEAYSNQPQHF.

Here the CDR3 reads CAWKSDRSSYEQYF. The part of the CDR3 DNA that was read is TGTGCCTGGAAGTCAGACAGGAGCTCCTACGAG. The chain carries TRBV30 and TRBJ2-7, with D maybe TRBD1 (6 bases). The missing CDR3 end, 3 residues past where the read stops, is filled in from the germline J gene. There are 14 residues in the CDR3. Germline CDR1 is GTSNPN and CDR2 is SVGIG (reference sequence). Trimming removed 4 bases at V and 0 bases at J, with 13 bases between.

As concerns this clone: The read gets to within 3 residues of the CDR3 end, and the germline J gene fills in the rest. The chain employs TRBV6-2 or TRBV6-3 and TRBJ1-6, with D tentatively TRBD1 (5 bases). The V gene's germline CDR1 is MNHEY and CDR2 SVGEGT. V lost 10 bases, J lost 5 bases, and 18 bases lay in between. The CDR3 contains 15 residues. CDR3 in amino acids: CATSRGAADNSPLHF. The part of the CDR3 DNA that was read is TGTGCCACCTCAAGAGGGGCAGCTGATAATTCACCC.

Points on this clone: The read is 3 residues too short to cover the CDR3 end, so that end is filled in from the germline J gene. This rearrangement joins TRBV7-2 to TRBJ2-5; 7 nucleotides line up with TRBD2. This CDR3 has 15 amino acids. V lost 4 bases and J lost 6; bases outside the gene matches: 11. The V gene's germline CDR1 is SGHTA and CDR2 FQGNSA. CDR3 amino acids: CASSSARGVVKTQYF. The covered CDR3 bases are TGTGCCAGCAGCTCCGCCCGGGGGGTAGTAAAGACC.

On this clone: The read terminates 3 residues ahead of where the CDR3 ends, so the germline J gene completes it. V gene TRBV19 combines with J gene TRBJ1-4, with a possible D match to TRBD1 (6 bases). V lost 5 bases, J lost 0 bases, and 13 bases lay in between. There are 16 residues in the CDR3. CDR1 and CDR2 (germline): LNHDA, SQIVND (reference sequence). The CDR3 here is CASSPRTAATNEKLFF. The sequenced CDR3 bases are TGTGCCAGTAGTCCGAGGACAGCTGCAACTAATGAAAAA. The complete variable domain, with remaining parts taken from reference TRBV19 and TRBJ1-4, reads DGGITQSPKYLFRKEGQNVTLSCEQNLNHDAMYWYRQDPGQGLRLIYYSQIVNDFQKGDIAEGYSVSREKKESFPLTVTSAQKNPTAFYLCASSPRTAATNEKLFFGSGTQLSVL.

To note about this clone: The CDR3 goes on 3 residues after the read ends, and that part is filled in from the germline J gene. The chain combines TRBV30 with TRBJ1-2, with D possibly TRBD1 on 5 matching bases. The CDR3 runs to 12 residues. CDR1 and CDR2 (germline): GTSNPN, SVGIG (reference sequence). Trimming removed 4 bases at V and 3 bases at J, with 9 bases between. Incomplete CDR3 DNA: TGTGCCTGGAAGGACACCTACTATGGC. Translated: CAWKDTYYG. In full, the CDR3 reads CAWKDTYYGYTF.

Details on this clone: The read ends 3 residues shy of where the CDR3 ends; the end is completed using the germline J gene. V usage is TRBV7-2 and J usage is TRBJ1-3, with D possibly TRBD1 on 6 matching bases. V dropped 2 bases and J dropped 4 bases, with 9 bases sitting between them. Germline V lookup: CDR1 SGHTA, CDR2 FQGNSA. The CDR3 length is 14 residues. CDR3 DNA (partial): TGTGCCAGCAGCTTAACCAGGGGCGGAAACACC. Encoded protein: CASSLTRGGNT. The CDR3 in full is CASSLTRGGNTIYF. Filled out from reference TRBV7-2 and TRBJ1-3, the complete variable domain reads GAGVSQSPSNKVTEKGKDVELRCDPISGHTALYWYRQSLGQGLEFLIYFQGNSAPDKSGLPSDRFSAERTGGSVSTLTIQRTQQEDSAVYLCASSLTRGGNTIYFGEGSWLTVV.

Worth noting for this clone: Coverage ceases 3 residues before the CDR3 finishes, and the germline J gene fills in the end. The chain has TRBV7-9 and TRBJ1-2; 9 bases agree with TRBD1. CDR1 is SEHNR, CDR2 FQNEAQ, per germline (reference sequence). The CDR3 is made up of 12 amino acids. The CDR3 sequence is CASCRDRDGYTF. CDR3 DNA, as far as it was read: TGTGCCAGCTGCCGGGACAGGGACGGC. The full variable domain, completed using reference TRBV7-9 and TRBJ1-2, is DTGVSQNPRHKITKRGQNVTFRCDPISEHNRLYWYRQTLGQGPEFLTYFQNEAQLEKSRLLSDRFSAERPKGSFSTLEIQRTEQGDSAMYLCASCRDRDGYTFGSGTRLTVV.

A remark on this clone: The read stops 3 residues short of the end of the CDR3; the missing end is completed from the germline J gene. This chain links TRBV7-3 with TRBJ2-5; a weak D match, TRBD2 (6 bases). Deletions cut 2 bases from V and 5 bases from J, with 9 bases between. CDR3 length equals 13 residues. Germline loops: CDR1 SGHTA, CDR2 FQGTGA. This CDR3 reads CASSLGGSETQYF. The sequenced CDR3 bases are TGTGCCAGCAGCTTAGGGGGGAGCGAGACC. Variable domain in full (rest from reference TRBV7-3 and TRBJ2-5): GAGVSQTPSNKVTEKGKYVELRCDPISGHTALYWYRQSLGQGPEFLIYFQGTGAADDSGLPNDRFFAVRPEGSVSTLKIQRTERGDSAVYLCASSLGGSETQYFGPGTRLLVL.

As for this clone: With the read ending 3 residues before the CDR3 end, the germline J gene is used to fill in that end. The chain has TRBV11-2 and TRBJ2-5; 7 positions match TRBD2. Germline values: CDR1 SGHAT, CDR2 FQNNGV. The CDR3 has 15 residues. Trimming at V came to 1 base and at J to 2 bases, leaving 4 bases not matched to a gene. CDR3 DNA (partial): TGTGCCAGCAGCTTAGGGGCGGGGGATCAAGAGACC. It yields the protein CASSLGAGDQET. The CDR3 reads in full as CASSLGAGDQETQYF.

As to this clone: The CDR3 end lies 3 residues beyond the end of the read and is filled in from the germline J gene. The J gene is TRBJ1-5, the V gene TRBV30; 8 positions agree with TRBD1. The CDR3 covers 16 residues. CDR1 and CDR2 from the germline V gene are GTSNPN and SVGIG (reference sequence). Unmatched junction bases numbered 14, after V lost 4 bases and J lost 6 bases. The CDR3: CAWTPPLTGDPQPQHF. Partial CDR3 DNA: TGTGCCTGGACCCCACCTCTGACAGGGGACCCTCAGCCC.

The CDR3 sequence is CAWSKPGLFGELFF. CDR3 DNA, as far as it was read: TGTGCCTGGAGCAAACCCGGACTGTTCGGGGAG. V is TRBV30 and J is TRBJ2-2, with D possibly TRBD2 on 5 matching bases. The read ends 3 residues before the CDR3 terminus; that terminus is restored from the germline J gene. V was cut by 3 bases and J by 7 bases, with 15 bases left in between. CDR3 size: 14 residues. Germline V gives CDR1 GTSNPN, CDR2 SVGIG (reference sequence).

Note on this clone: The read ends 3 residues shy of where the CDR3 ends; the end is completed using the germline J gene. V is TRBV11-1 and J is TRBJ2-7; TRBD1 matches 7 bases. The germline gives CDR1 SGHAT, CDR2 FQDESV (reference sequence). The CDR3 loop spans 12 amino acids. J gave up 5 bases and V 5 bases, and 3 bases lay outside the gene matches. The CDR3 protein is CASSHGQDEQYF. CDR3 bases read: TGTGCCAGCAGCCATGGACAGGACGAG.